Detailed here is one TCR beta chain. This clonotype came up many times. Its antigen is still unknown. The sample holds no much larger clone one base away, and base qualities are not on file. The library was generated by 5' RACE. TCRdb lists the instrument as Illumina HiSeq 2000. A universal primer binding site was introduced by template switching, and a unique molecular identifier was present in the final cDNA, enabling accurate counting of TCR cDNA molecules. Specific primers in the conserved constant-segment region were used to synthesize first-strand cDNA for the TCR alpha and beta chains. To control for contamination, every cDNA library was double barcoded, receiving both a SMART-Mk sample barcode and Illumina barcodes. TruSeq adapter sequences, together with Illumina sample barcodes, were added in two successive PCR steps. Sequencing of the TCR alpha and beta cDNA libraries was done on the Illumina HiSeq platform using custom primers. The source study handled its data this way. MiGEC processed the raw reads to extract unique molecular identifiers, while MiXCR was used to determine the CDR3 positions. For each individual, recombination models were inferred using an EM algorithm with the repgenHMM and IGoR tools. The analysis of shared clonotypes was done with the tcR package in R, with sharing normalized by the product of cloneset sizes. To study raw recombination free of thymic and clonal selection effects, out-of-frame nonproductive sequences were analyzed. TCRdb reprocessing: public reads trimmed at Q25 with fastp, clones called with MiXCR, in-frame beta chains kept. Every entry covers one CDR3 protein and lists the most common genes and DNA from its rows. TCRdb, not the authors, supplied the V and J calls. The sample table holds a few hundred thousand distinct CDR3 sequences, of which just under 10% were seen once. The leading ten clones occupy roughly 3% of the sample.

Every donor was a healthy Caucasian. The twin cohort comprised three pairs of female monozygotic twins, all aged about 18 to 30 years. RNA for TCR libraries was isolated from peripheral blood mononuclear cells. This sample is part of a study of identical twins (dated by TCRdb to about 2016). Background on the whole study: The study deep-sequenced TCR alpha and beta repertoires from monozygotic twins, unrelated adults of various ages and cord blood to test whether fetal clonotypes persist. Replicate twin experiments were performed at different times using different library preparation protocols to rule out contamination.

The investigation overall reported the following: Because the same donors could not be followed over many years, conclusions were based on cross-sectional statistical analysis. Fewer insertions were carried by abundant cord blood beta clonotypes, a similar but weaker trend appeared in young adult naive repertoires, and no such trend appeared in memory repertoires. The excess sharing between twins in beta out-of-frame sequences was weaker because fewer shared sequences reduced the signal-to-noise ratio. Zero-insertion analyses could be partly confounded by invariant T cells such as MAIT and iNKT, although diverse VJ usage argued against such confounding for most clonotypes. In monozygotic twins, recombination models systematically underestimated out-of-frame TCR alpha sharing, but the models matched the sharing seen between unrelated individuals. Compared with coincidental sharing between unrelated individuals, out-of-frame TCR alpha sequences shared between twins had an excess of sequences with low generation probability.

As encoded in the germline V gene, CDR1 is ENHRY while CDR2 is SYGVKD. V loses 3 bases, J loses 1 base, and the germline ends lie 5 bases apart. The CDR3 sequence holds 13 residues, the cysteine and phenylalanine included. Only CDR3 DNA remains: 39 bases, in frame from the first base. These same data were also listed under a study on yellow fever vaccine responses in identical twins. The second paper states: The T cell response to vaccination in identical twins was reported by the authors to appear partly convergent and partly personalized. In the study, vaccine-responding T cell clones were precisely tracked in identical twins.

This receptor chain uses TRBV10-3 and TRBJ2-3; no D gene call is confident. The origin of this receptor is a woman aged 18-35 years in good health. The material sequenced was PBMCs. The DNA sequence is TGTGCCATCAGTGATAGGGGCACAGATACGCAGTATTTT. It translates as CAISDRGTDTQYF.